This TCR beta chain was sequenced in a study of cytotoxic CD8 clonotypes in ibrutinib-treated CLL. The wider study: 24 partial and 2 complete responses; at median roughly 68 months, around 14 remitted, approximately 12 progressed. Median treatment time before response sampling was 12 months, range 6 to 36.

V trimming: 6 bases; J trimming: 1 base; junction bases outside the gene matches: 1. CDR1 and CDR2 (germline): SGHTA, FQGNSA. The CDR3 sequence is 14 residues long. Using immunoSEQ multiplex PCR, the repertoire was profiled, and TCRdb retains in-frame clones only, with some absent. The sample lists 90,000 to 95,000 clones, 70% to 80% seen once, with about 26% in the top ten. Regarding the study as a whole: Baseline clonality, above age-matched healthy donor levels, tracked circulating CD8+ T-cell counts.

As for this clone: Its matching antigen is unknown.

The chain uses TRBV7-2 and TRBJ2-3; 10 nucleotides line up with TRBD2. The sequence was obtained from a human donor with chronic lymphocytic leukemia. Source: PBMCs, taken after 24 months of ibrutinib treatment. The CDR3 nucleotides are TGTGCCAGCAGGAGCGGGAGGGGCACAGATACGCAGTATTTT. Translation gives CASRSGRGTDTQYF. Supplemented by reference TRBV7-2 and TRBJ2-3, the full variable domain reads GAGVSQSPSNKVTEKGKDVELRCDPISGHTALYWYRQSLGQGLEFLIYFQGNSAPDKSGLPSDRFSAERTGGSVSTLTIQRTQQEDSAVYLCASRSGRGTDTQYFGPGTRLTVL.